This record covers a single T cell receptor (beta chain). Its matching antigen is unknown. Germline CDR1 and CDR2: SGHRS and YFSETQ. Trimming cost V 0 bases and J 6 bases, with 13 bases left between them. The CDR3 is 15 amino acids. Indicated treatment: oral pan-JAK inhibitor, 5-10 mg twice daily. The sample belongs to a study of CD8+ T cells in alopecia areata. RNA extraction was followed by reverse transcription into cDNA, which acted as the sequencing template. TCRdb keeps only in-frame clones here, not all; method: immunoSEQ multiplex PCR. The table has 80,000 or so clones, roughly 70% seen once. Study observations and caveats: One nonresponder makes the tie between baseline CD8+ expansion and response uncertain. Throughout tofacitinib, many expanded lesional clones continued to persist in scalp and blood. Scalp samples also contribute reads from the resident alphabeta T cells found in normal skin.

This receptor was obtained from a human donor with alopecia areata. The specimen comprised CD8+ T cells sorted from blood, sampled at week 24, from a patient treated with tofacitinib. This chain joins TRBV5-1 and TRBJ2-1; D is perhaps TRBD1 or TRBD2 (6 bases each). Here the CDR3 DNA reads TGCGCCAGCAGCTTGGATGGGGGGCTAATCAATGAGCAGTTCTTC. This encodes CASSLDGGLINEQFF.